This passage covers 10 T cell receptor beta chains from one sample sequenced in a study of blood T cell repertoires in COVID-19. Sequenced by immunoSEQ multiplex PCR; TCRdb stores in-frame clones only, minus some. The repertoire consists of over 200,000 clones, with about 73% occurring once and the leading ten covering 3% to 3.5%. Sequences were obtained from peripheral blood. The receptor set was obtained from an elderly woman with acute or convalescent COVID-19.

This clone occurred many times. This chain links TRBV4-3 with TRBJ1-5; TRBD1 agrees at 7 bases. The CDR3 has 18 amino acids. Looked up from germline, CDR1 is LGHNA and CDR2 is YSLEER. V was clipped by 0 bases and J by 1 base; unmatched bases: 9. The CDR3 is CASSQDWTGGGSNQPQHF. DNA of the CDR3: TGCGCCAGCAGCCAAGATTGGACAGGTGGGGGGAGCAATCAGCCCCAGCATTTT.

The rearrangement uses TRBV7-9 and TRBJ1-2; 8 nucleotides match TRBD1. CDR3 length equals 14 residues. Germline V lookup: CDR1 SEHNR, CDR2 FQNEAQ (reference sequence). The ends lost 1 base at V and 8 bases at J; junction bases unmatched: 6. CDR3 DNA: TGTGCCAGCAGCTTAGAGACAGGGGTTGAGGGCTACACCTTC. Translation gives CASSLETGVEGYTF.

The chain employs TRBV5-6 and TRBJ1-5; no definite D call. This CDR3 is 13 amino acids long. Deletions cut 0 bases from V and 7 bases from J, with 8 bases between. Germline lookup yields CDR1 SGHDT and CDR2 YYEEEE. This CDR3 reads CASSLGPIQPQHF. CDR3 coding DNA: TGTGCCAGCAGCTTGGGGCCGATCCAGCCCCAGCATTTT.

CDR3 protein: CAISEARVGADTQYF. In DNA, the CDR3 is TGTGCCATCAGTGAGGCGAGGGTTGGCGCAGATACGCAGTATTTT. This chain links TRBV10-3 with TRBJ2-3; D is possibly TRBD2 (5 bases). The CDR3 sequence is 15 residues long. CDR1 and CDR2 (germline): ENHRY, SYGVKD. Deletions cut 2 bases from V and 4 bases from J, with 13 bases between.

The rearrangement links TRBV6-1 to TRBJ2-3; 12 bases agree with TRBD2. This CDR3 contains 18 residues. Germline V gene data show CDR1 as MNHNS and CDR2 as SASEGT. With 0 bases clipped from V and 3 bases from J, the junction kept 7 bases outside the gene matches. CDR3: CASSEALRTSGITDTQYF. CDR3 in DNA: TGTGCCAGCAGTGAAGCGCTGAGGACTAGCGGGATTACAGATACGCAGTATTTT.

The chain recombines TRBV5-6 with TRBJ2-5; D possibly corresponds to TRBD2 (5 bases). The CDR3 has 14 amino acids. CDR1 is SGHDT and CDR2 is YYEEEE in the germline V gene. V was pared by 4 bases and J by 4 bases, with 14 bases between. For the CDR3, the DNA is TGTGCCAGCAGCCTCGGGCTAGCCCGAGAGACCCAGTACTTC. Amino acid sequence: CASSLGLARETQYF.

This clone was seen just once. This rearrangement joins TRBV30 to TRBJ2-5; 12 bases match TRBD1. Germline-derived CDR1 and CDR2 are GTSNPN and SVGIG (reference sequence). J gave up 5 bases and V 3 bases, and 7 bases lay outside the gene matches. CDR3 size: 15 residues. Here the CDR3 reads CAWSRGTGGGETQYF. The CDR3 nucleotides are TGTGCCTGGAGCCGCGGGACAGGGGGCGGCGAGACCCAGTACTTC.

V is TRBV5-8 and J is TRBJ2-7, with 7 bases lining up with TRBD1. The CDR3 is 13 residues long. The V segment lost 4 bases and the J segment 2 bases; nucleotides outside the gene matches: 3. Germline V gives CDR1 SGHTS, CDR2 YDEGEE. CDR3 sequence reads: CASSRRGTYEQYF. The CDR3, as DNA: TGTGCCAGCAGCCGCAGGGGGACCTACGAGCAGTACTTC.

This clone has more than one count but fewer than ten. The chain links TRBV18 to TRBJ2-5, with 12 bases that match TRBD2. The V gene's germline CDR1 is KGHSH and CDR2 LQKENI. This CDR3 spans 17 amino acids. J lost 5 bases, V lost 8 bases, and 15 bases had no gene match. The CDR3 reads CASQTSGRGIGPETQYF. As DNA, the CDR3 is TGTGCCAGCCAGACTAGCGGGAGAGGAATTGGGCCGGAGACCCAGTACTTC.

This rearrangement joins TRBV18 to TRBJ1-6; no firm D call. This CDR3 contains 17 residues. V was trimmed by 2 bases and J by 7 bases, leaving 18 bases between them. Germline-derived CDR1 and CDR2 are KGHSH and LQKENI. Here the CDR3 reads CASSPSGSRSGNSPLHF. CDR3 DNA sequence: TGTGCCAGCTCACCAAGCGGATCCCGGTCTGGGAATTCACCCCTCCACTTT.